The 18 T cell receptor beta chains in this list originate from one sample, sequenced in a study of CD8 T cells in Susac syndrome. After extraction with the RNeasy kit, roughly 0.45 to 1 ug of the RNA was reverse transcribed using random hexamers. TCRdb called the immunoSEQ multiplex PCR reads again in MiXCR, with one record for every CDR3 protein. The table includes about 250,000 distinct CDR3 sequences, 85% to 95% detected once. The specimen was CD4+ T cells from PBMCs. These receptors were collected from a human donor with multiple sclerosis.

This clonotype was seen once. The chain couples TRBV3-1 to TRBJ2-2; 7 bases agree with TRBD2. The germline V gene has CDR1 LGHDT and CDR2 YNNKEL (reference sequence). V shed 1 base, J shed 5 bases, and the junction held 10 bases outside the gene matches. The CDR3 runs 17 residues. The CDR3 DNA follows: TGTGCCAGCAGCCAAGCGGGAGCGGGGAGTGATACCGGGGAGCTGTTTTTT. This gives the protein CASSQAGAGSDTGELFF.

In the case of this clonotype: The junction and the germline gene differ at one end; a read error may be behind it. CDR3 loop: CASSVGVVAGGTDTQYF. In nucleotides, the CDR3 is TGTGCTAGCAGCGTAGGGGTGGTAGCGGGAGGCACAGATACGCAGTATTTT. This chain links TRBV7-7 with TRBJ2-3; TRBD2 agrees at 9 bases. The CDR3 totals 17 residues. Germline V gives CDR1 SSHAT, CDR2 FNYEAQ (reference sequence).

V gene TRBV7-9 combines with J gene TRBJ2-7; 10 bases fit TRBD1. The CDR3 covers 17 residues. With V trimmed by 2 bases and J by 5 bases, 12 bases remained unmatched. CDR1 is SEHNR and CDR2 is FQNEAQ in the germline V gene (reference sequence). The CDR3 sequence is CASSLSRLGQGLHEQYF. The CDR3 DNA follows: TGTGCCAGCAGCTTATCTCGTCTGGGACAGGGGTTGCACGAGCAGTACTTC.

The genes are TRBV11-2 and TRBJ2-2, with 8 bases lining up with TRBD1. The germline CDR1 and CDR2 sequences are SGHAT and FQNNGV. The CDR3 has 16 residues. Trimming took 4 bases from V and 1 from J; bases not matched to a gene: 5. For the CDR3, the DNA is TGTGCCAGCAGCTCCTACAGGGGGAAGAACACCGGGGAGCTGTTTTTT. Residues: CASSSYRGKNTGELFF.

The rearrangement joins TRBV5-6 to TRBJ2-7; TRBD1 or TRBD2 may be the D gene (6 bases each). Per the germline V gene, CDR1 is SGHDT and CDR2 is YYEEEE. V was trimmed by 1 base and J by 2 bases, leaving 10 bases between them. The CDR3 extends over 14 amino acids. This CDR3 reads CASSLRGAAYEQYV. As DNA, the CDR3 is TGTGCCAGCAGCTTGAGGGGGGCTGCCTACGAGCAGTACGTC.

The DNA of the CDR3 is TGTGCCAGCAGTTTCCTCCAGTACTGGGGCTACACCTTC. It encodes CASSFLQYWGYTF. The chain employs TRBV6-5 and TRBJ1-2, with D uncertain. V gave up 4 bases and J gave up 8 bases, with 14 bases separating them. This CDR3 spans 13 amino acids. Germline CDR1 reads MNHEY; CDR2 reads SVGAGI.

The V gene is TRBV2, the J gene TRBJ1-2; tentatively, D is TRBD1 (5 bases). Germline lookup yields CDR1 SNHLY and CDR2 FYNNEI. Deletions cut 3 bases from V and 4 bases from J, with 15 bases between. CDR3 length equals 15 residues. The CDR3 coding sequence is TGTGCCAGCAGTGACTGGGGGGAATGGGCCTATGGCTACACCTTC. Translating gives CASSDWGEWAYGYTF. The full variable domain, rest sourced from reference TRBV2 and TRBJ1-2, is EPEVTQTPSHQVTQMGQEVILRCVPISNHLYFYWYRQILGQKVEFLVSFYNNEISEKSEIFDDQFSVERPDGSNFTLKIRSTKLEDSAMYFCASSDWGEWAYGYTFGSGTRLTVV.

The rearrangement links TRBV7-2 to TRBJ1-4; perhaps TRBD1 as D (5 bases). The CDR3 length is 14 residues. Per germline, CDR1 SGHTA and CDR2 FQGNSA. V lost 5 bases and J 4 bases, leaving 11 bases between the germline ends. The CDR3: CASSPGTYNEKLFF. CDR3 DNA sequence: TGTGCCAGCAGCCCCGGGACCTATAATGAAAAACTGTTTTTT.

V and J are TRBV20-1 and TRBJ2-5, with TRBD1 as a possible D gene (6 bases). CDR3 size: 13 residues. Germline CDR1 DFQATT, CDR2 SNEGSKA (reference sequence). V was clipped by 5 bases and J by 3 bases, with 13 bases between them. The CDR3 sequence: CSAFQGLEETQYF. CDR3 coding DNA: TGCAGTGCTTTTCAGGGGTTAGAAGAGACCCAGTACTTC.

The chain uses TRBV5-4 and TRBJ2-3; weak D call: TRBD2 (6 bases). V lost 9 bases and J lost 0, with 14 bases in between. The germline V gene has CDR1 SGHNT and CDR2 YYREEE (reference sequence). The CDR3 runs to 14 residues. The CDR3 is CATRREASTDTQYF. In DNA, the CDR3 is TGTGCCACTCGGAGGGAGGCTAGCACAGATACGCAGTATTTT.

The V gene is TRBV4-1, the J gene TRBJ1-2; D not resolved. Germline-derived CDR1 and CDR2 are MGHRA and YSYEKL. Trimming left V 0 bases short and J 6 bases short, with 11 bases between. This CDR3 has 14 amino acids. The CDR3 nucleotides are TGCGCCAGCAGCCAAGATCGCGGAGGGAATGGCTACACCTTC. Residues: CASSQDRGGNGYTF.

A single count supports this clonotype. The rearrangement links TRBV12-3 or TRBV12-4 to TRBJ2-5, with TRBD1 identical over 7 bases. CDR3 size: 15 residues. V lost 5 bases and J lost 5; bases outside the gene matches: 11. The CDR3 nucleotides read TGTGCCAGCAGTCGGGACAGTGGTTTGCCGGAGACCCAGTACTTC. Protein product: CASSRDSGLPETQYF.

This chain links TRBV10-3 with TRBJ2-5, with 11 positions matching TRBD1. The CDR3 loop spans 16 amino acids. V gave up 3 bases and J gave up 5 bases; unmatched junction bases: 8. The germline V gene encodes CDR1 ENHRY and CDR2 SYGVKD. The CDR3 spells CAISDLGDRGKETQYF. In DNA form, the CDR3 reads TGTGCCATCAGTGATCTGGGGGACAGGGGGAAGGAGACCCAGTACTTC.

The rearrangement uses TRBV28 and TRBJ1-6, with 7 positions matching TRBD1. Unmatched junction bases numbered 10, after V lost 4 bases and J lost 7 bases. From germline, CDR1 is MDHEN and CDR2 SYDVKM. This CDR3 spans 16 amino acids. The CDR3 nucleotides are TGTGCCAGCAGTTCAAGACTGACAGGGTGGAATTCACCCCTCCACTTT. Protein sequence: CASSSRLTGWNSPLHF.

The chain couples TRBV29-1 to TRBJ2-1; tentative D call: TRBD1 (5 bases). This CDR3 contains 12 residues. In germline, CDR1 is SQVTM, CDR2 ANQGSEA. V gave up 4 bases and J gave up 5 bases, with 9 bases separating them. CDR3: CSVAGIHNEQFF. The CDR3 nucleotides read TGCAGCGTTGCAGGGATACACAATGAGCAGTTCTTC.

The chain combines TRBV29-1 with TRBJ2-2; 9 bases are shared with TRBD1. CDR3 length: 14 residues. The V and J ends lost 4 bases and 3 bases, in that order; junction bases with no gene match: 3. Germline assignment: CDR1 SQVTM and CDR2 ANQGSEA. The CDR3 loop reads CSVVGTGHTGELFF. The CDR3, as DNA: TGCAGCGTTGTAGGGACAGGGCACACCGGGGAGCTGTTTTTT.

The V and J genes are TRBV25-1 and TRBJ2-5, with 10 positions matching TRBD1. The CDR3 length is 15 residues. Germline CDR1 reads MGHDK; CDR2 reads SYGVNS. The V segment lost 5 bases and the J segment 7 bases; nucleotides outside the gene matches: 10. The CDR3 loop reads CASSPSGTGEGTQYF. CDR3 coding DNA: TGTGCCAGCAGTCCGTCCGGGACAGGGGAAGGGACCCAGTACTTC.

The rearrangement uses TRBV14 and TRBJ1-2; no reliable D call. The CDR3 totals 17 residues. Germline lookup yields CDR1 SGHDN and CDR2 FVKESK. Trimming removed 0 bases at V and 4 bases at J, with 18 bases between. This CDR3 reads CASSQDFDRGRFYGYTF. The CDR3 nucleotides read TGTGCCAGCAGCCAAGATTTCGACCGGGGAAGATTCTATGGCTACACCTTC.